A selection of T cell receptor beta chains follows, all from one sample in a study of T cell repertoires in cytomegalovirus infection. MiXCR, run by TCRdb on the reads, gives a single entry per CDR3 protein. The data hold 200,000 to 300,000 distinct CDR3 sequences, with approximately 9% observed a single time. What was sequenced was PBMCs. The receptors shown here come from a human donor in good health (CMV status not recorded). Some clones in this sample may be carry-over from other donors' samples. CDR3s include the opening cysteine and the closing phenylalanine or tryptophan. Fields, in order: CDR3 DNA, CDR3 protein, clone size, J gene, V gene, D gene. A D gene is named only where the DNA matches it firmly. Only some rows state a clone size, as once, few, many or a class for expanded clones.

cdr3_nt: TGTGCCAGCTCACCACCCGTGGGGGCGAACACCGGGGAGCTGTTTTTT; cdr3_aa: CASSPPVGANTGELFF; clone_size: few; j_call: TRBJ2-2; v_call: TRBV18; d_call: NA
cdr3_nt: TGTGCCAGCAGCTTAGCGTTTCAGGAAACCTACGAGCAGTACTTC; cdr3_aa: CASSLAFQETYEQYF; clone_size: many; j_call: TRBJ2-7; v_call: TRBV7-2; d_call: NA
cdr3_nt: TGTGCCAGCAGCTTCTACACCGGGACTAGCGAAGATACGCAGTATTTT; cdr3_aa: CASSFYTGTSEDTQYF; clone_size: few; j_call: TRBJ2-3; v_call: TRBV11-3; d_call: TRBD2
cdr3_nt: TGTGCCAGCAGGCGGGGGGGGACGTCACAACGAGAGGAGTTCTTC; cdr3_aa: CASRRGGTSQREEFF; clone_size: many; j_call: TRBJ2-1; v_call: TRBV7-2; d_call: TRBD2
cdr3_nt: TGCAGCGTCCAAGGGGGACAGGGGGCCGGGGAGCTGTTTTTT; cdr3_aa: CSVQGGQGAGELFF; clone_size: NA; j_call: TRBJ2-2; v_call: TRBV29-1; d_call: TRBD1
cdr3_nt: TGTGCCAGCAGCGCTCAGGGATTCTCTGGAAACACCATATATTTT; cdr3_aa: CASSAQGFSGNTIYF; clone_size: many; j_call: TRBJ1-3; v_call: TRBV12-3/TRBV12-4; d_call: NA
cdr3_nt: TGTGCCAGCAGCCTCGTTACAGGGGGCGGAAACACCATATATTTT; cdr3_aa: CASSLVTGGGNTIYF; clone_size: many; j_call: TRBJ1-3; v_call: TRBV7-2; d_call: TRBD1
cdr3_nt: TGTGCCAGCAGCCAAACCCACTCCCCCCTTTACAATGAGCAGTTCTTC; cdr3_aa: CASSQTHSPLYNEQFF; clone_size: NA; j_call: TRBJ2-1; v_call: TRBV14; d_call: NA
cdr3_nt: TGTGCCATCAGTACAGGGTTCTACGAGCAGTACTTC; cdr3_aa: CAISTGFYEQYF; clone_size: few; j_call: TRBJ2-7; v_call: TRBV10-3; d_call: NA
cdr3_nt: TGTGCCAGCAGCGTAAACAGGAACACCGGGGAGCTGTTTTTT; cdr3_aa: CASSVNRNTGELFF; clone_size: medium-sized; j_call: TRBJ2-2; v_call: TRBV7-2; d_call: NA
cdr3_nt: TGTGCCAGTAGTAGGCGCAGGACCCAGGGTAATGAGCAGTTCTTC; cdr3_aa: CASSRRRTQGNEQFF; clone_size: many; j_call: TRBJ2-1; v_call: TRBV19; d_call: NA
cdr3_nt: TGTGCCAGCAGCTTAGAGGGTAGCGGGAACTACGAGCAGTACTTC; cdr3_aa: CASSLEGSGNYEQYF; clone_size: many; j_call: TRBJ2-7; v_call: TRBV7-2; d_call: TRBD2
cdr3_nt: TGTGCCAGCAGCTTTGGCGTGCTAGGGGGGATTGGAGAGCCCCAGCATTTT; cdr3_aa: CASSFGVLGGIGEPQHF; clone_size: many; j_call: TRBJ1-5; v_call: TRBV7-9; d_call: NA
cdr3_nt: TGTGCCAGCAGCTTGGTCGGGCAGGGGGCCGCAGATACGCAGTATTTT; cdr3_aa: CASSLVGQGAADTQYF; clone_size: many; j_call: TRBJ2-3; v_call: TRBV5-6; d_call: TRBD1
cdr3_nt: TGTGCCAGCAGCGCCAGGGGCTCCTACAATGAGCAGTTCTTC; cdr3_aa: CASSARGSYNEQFF; clone_size: many; j_call: TRBJ2-1; v_call: TRBV7-6; d_call: NA
cdr3_nt: TGCAGCGTTGAAGACAGGACTAGCGGGGGGGAACGCTTTTTCTTC; cdr3_aa: CSVEDRTSGGERFFF; clone_size: many; j_call: TRBJ2-7; v_call: TRBV29-1; d_call: TRBD2
cdr3_nt: TGTGCCAGCAGCTTAAGCGGGGTTACCTACGAGCAGTACTTC; cdr3_aa: CASSLSGVTYEQYF; clone_size: many; j_call: TRBJ2-7; v_call: TRBV7-2; d_call: TRBD2
cdr3_nt: TGTGCCAGCAGCCGGTCGGGGCAACCAGATACGCAGTATTTT; cdr3_aa: CASSRSGQPDTQYF; clone_size: NA; j_call: TRBJ2-3; v_call: TRBV6-6; d_call: NA
cdr3_nt: TGTACCAGCAGCCTCCAATTTGGGTACATACGGGGCTACACCTTC; cdr3_aa: CTSSLQFGYIRGYTF; clone_size: NA; j_call: TRBJ1-2; v_call: TRBV7-2; d_call: NA
cdr3_nt: TGTGCCAGCAGCCCGCGGGGAACCCTCAATCAGCCCCAGCATTTT; cdr3_aa: CASSPRGTLNQPQHF; clone_size: many; j_call: TRBJ1-5; v_call: TRBV6-6; d_call: NA
cdr3_nt: TGCGCCAGCAGCCCAGGCGACGCATCCACCTACGAGCAGTACTTC; cdr3_aa: CASSPGDASTYEQYF; clone_size: NA; j_call: TRBJ2-7; v_call: TRBV4-1; d_call: NA
cdr3_nt: TGCGCCAGCAGCCGGGGACAGGGAGGGAGTCAAGAGACCCAGTACTTC; cdr3_aa: CASSRGQGGSQETQYF; clone_size: many; j_call: TRBJ2-5; v_call: TRBV5-1; d_call: TRBD1
cdr3_nt: TGTGCCAGCTCCTACGGTGAGGTAGGGACCCAGCATTTT; cdr3_aa: CASSYGEVGTQHF; clone_size: many; j_call: TRBJ1-5; v_call: TRBV7-2; d_call: NA
cdr3_nt: TGTGCCAGCAGCTTAGCGACCCCCGACGGCGAGCAGTACTTC; cdr3_aa: CASSLATPDGEQYF; clone_size: NA; j_call: TRBJ2-7; v_call: TRBV7-6; d_call: NA
cdr3_nt: TGTGCCAGCAGTGACTCCCCCCGACTACTAACTAACTATGGCTACACCTTC; cdr3_aa: CASSDSPRLLTNYGYTF; clone_size: few; j_call: TRBJ1-2; v_call: TRBV6-4; d_call: NA
cdr3_nt: TGTGCCAGCAGCCAACGTGGGACTAGTGACAATGAGCAGTTCTTC; cdr3_aa: CASSQRGTSDNEQFF; clone_size: many; j_call: TRBJ2-1; v_call: TRBV7-7; d_call: TRBD2
cdr3_nt: TGTGCCAGCAGCTATTCTTACTCGGGCTTTGATGAAAAACTGTTTTTT; cdr3_aa: CASSYSYSGFDEKLFF; clone_size: few; j_call: TRBJ1-4; v_call: TRBV7-2; d_call: NA
cdr3_nt: TGCAGTGCTAGAGATCCCGCGGGAGGGAGCTCCTACAATGAGCAGTTCTTC; cdr3_aa: CSARDPAGGSSYNEQFF; clone_size: many; j_call: TRBJ2-1; v_call: TRBV20-1; d_call: TRBD2
cdr3_nt: TGTGCCAGCAGGGCAACCGGGACAGCGAACACTGAAGCTTTCTTT; cdr3_aa: CASRATGTANTEAFF; clone_size: many; j_call: TRBJ1-1; v_call: TRBV28; d_call: TRBD1
cdr3_nt: TGTGCCAGTACGGACAGAGCGAACACCGGGGAGCTGTTTTTT; cdr3_aa: CASTDRANTGELFF; clone_size: NA; j_call: TRBJ2-2; v_call: TRBV19; d_call: NA
cdr3_nt: TGCGCCAGCGCGGGGGGGGATGAGCAGTTCTTC; cdr3_aa: CASAGGDEQFF; clone_size: few; j_call: TRBJ2-1; v_call: TRBV5-1; d_call: TRBD2
cdr3_nt: TGCAGTGCCCCGACTAGCGGGGGGGCCAAAAACATTCAGTACTTC; cdr3_aa: CSAPTSGGAKNIQYF; clone_size: many; j_call: TRBJ2-4; v_call: TRBV20-1; d_call: TRBD2
cdr3_nt: TGCAGTGCAAAAGCGGGGGGGATAGATACGCAGTATTTT; cdr3_aa: CSAKAGGIDTQYF; clone_size: many; j_call: TRBJ2-3; v_call: TRBV20-1; d_call: TRBD2
cdr3_nt: TGTGCCAGCAGCTTAGCGAAAGGCGGTGTCAGCTCTGGGGCCAACGTCCTGACTTTC; cdr3_aa: CASSLAKGGVSSGANVLTF; clone_size: many; j_call: TRBJ2-6; v_call: TRBV7-2; d_call: NA
cdr3_nt: TGCAGTGCTAGAGACCCCAGGGGTTACAATCAGCCCCAGCATTTT; cdr3_aa: CSARDPRGYNQPQHF; clone_size: many; j_call: TRBJ1-5; v_call: TRBV20-1; d_call: NA
cdr3_nt: TGTGCCAGCAGCTTAGCGACAGGGATTAGGAACACTGAAGCTTTCTTT; cdr3_aa: CASSLATGIRNTEAFF; clone_size: many; j_call: TRBJ1-1; v_call: TRBV7-8; d_call: TRBD1
cdr3_nt: TGTGCCAGCAGCTTAATGTACAATGAGCAGTTCTTC; cdr3_aa: CASSLMYNEQFF; clone_size: many; j_call: TRBJ2-1; v_call: TRBV7-2; d_call: NA
cdr3_nt: TGCAGTGCTAGTCCCGGGGGACAGGTCGACGAGCAGTACTTC; cdr3_aa: CSASPGGQVDEQYF; clone_size: NA; j_call: TRBJ2-7; v_call: TRBV20-1; d_call: TRBD1
cdr3_nt: TGTGCCAGCAGCGGACGGACAGCTACTAGCACAGATACGCAGTATTTT; cdr3_aa: CASSGRTATSTDTQYF; clone_size: many; j_call: TRBJ2-3; v_call: TRBV7-9; d_call: NA
cdr3_nt: TGCGCCAGCAGGTACCGGGACAGTCCCAATGAGCAGTTCTTC; cdr3_aa: CASRYRDSPNEQFF; clone_size: many; j_call: TRBJ2-1; v_call: TRBV5-1; d_call: TRBD1
cdr3_nt: TGTGCCAGCAGCTTAGGCGGGGGCGTCCTCTACGAGCAGTACTTC; cdr3_aa: CASSLGGGVLYEQYF; clone_size: many; j_call: TRBJ2-7; v_call: TRBV7-8; d_call: NA
cdr3_nt: TGTGCCAGCAGCTTACAGGGCAGCACAACCGAAAAACTGTTTTTT; cdr3_aa: CASSLQGSTTEKLFF; clone_size: many; j_call: TRBJ1-4; v_call: TRBV7-2; d_call: NA